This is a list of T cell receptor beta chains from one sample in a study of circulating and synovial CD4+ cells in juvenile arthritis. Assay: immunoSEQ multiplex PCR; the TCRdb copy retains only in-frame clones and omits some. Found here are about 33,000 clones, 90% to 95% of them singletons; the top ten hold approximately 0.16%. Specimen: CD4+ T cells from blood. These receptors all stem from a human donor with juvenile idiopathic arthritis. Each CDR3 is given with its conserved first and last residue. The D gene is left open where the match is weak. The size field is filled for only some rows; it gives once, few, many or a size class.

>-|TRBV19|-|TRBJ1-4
CASSIPGKAEKLFF
TGTGCCAGTAGTATCCCGGGAAAAGCGGAAAAACTGTTTTTT
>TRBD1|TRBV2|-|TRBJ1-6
CASSTGTDNSPLHF
TGTGCCAGCAGTACCGGGACAGATAATTCACCCCTCCACTTT
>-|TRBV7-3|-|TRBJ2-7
CASSPVCSEQYF
TGTGCCAGCAGCCCGGTCTGCTCCGAGCAGTACTTC
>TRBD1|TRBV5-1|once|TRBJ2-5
CASSPRDRVETQYF
TGCGCCAGCAGCCCTCGGGACAGGGTAGAGACCCAGTACTTC
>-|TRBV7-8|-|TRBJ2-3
CASTKDSAGANTDTQYF
TGTGCCAGCACCAAAGACTCCGCGGGGGCGAACACAGATACGCAGTATTTT
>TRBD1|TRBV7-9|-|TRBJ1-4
CASSSDRGQGAGEKLFF
TGTGCCAGCAGCTCCGATAGGGGACAGGGGGCGGGAGAAAAACTGTTTTTT
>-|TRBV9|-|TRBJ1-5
CASSVGSGATREPQHF
TGTGCCAGCAGTGTAGGTTCAGGGGCCACAAGGGAGCCCCAGCATTTT
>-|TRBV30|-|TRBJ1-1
CAWSVVQMNTEAFF
TGTGCCTGGAGTGTAGTACAGATGAACACTGAAGCTTTCTTT
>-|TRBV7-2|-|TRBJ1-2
CASSLIADLYGYTF
TGTGCCAGCAGCTTAATAGCAGACCTCTATGGCTACACCTTC
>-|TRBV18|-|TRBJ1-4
CASSPEILTARNEKLFF
TGTGCCAGCTCACCGGAGATTTTGACGGCCCGAAATGAAAAACTGTTTTTT
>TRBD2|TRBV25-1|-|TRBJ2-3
CASSAPGLVTDTQYF
TGTGCCAGCAGTGCGCCGGGACTAGTCACCGATACGCAGTATTTT
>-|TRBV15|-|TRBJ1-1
CATSRFGQFTEAFF
TGTGCCACCAGCAGATTTGGACAGTTCACTGAAGCTTTCTTT
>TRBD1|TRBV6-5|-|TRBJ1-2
CASSRDRVENGYTF
TGTGCCAGCAGTAGGGACAGGGTGGAGAATGGCTACACCTTC
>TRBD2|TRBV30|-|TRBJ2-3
CAWSGGSDTQYF
TGTGCCTGGAGCGGGGGGTCAGATACGCAGTATTTT
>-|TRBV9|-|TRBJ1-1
CASSVSLEHQAFF
TGTGCCAGCAGCGTCTCACTCGAGCACCAAGCTTTCTTT
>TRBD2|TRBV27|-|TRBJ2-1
CASSGLAALQFF
TGTGCCAGCAGTGGACTAGCGGCGTTGCAGTTCTTC
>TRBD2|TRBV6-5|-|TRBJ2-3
CASSSTSGTTDTQYF
TGTGCCAGCAGTTCCACTAGCGGGACCACAGATACGCAGTATTTT
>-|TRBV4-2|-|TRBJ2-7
CASSQGLVESYEQYF
TGTGCCAGCAGCCAAGGGCTAGTCGAGTCCTACGAGCAGTACTTC
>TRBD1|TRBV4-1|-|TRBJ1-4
CASSHGPSDWDRVEKLFF
TGCGCCAGCAGCCACGGACCCTCAGACTGGGACAGGGTTGAAAAACTGTTTTTT
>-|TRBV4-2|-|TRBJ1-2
CASSHNGQYGYTF
TGTGCCAGCAGCCATAATGGACAGTATGGCTACACCTTC
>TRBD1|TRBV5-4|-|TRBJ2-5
CASSSHRGEGETQYF
TGTGCCAGCAGCTCACACAGGGGTGAGGGAGAGACCCAGTACTTC
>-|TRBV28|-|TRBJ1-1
CASTRGGSNTEAFF
TGTGCCAGCACCCGGGGGGGATCCAACACTGAAGCTTTCTTT
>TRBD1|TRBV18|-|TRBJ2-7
CASSQALRDRGSEQYF
TGTGCCAGCTCACAGGCACTCCGGGACAGGGGGTCCGAGCAGTACTTC
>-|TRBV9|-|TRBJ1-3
CASRRGGSGNTIYF
TGTGCCAGCCGCCGGGGGGGCTCTGGAAACACCATATATTTT
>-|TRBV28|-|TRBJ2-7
CASSFQGEQYF
TGTGCCAGCAGTTTTCAGGGCGAGCAGTACTTC
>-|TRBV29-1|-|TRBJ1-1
CSARTEMNTEAFF
TGCAGCGCTCGGACAGAGATGAACACTGAAGCTTTCTTT
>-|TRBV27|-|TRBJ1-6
CASSLGGGFNSPLHF
TGTGCCAGCAGTTTAGGGGGAGGGTTTAATTCACCCCTCCACTTT
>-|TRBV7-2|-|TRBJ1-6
CASSLAQLNSPLHF
TGTGCCAGCAGCTTAGCACAGCTCAATTCCCCCCTCCACTTT
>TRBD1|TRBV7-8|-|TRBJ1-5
CASSHQGARPGFHQPQHF
TGTGCCAGCAGCCATCAGGGGGCCCGACCGGGTTTTCATCAGCCCCAGCATTTT
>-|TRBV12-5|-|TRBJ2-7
CASGLVRCVSSYGQYF
TGTGCTAGTGGTTTGGTAAGATGCGTGTCTTCCTATGGGCAGTACTTC
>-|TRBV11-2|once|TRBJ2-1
CASSLDRSGSYNEQFF
TGTGCCAGCAGCTTAGATCGGAGCGGGTCCTACAATGAGCAGTTCTTC
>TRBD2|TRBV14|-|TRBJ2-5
CASSQVPGLAGEETQYF
TGTGCCAGCAGCCAAGTCCCGGGACTAGCGGGGGAGGAGACCCAGTACTTC
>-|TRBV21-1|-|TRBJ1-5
CASGTGTGNQPQHF
TGTGCCAGTGGGACAGGGACCGGCAATCAGCCCCAGCATTTT
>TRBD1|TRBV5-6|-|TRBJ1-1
CASSLPGQGRGTEAFF
TGTGCCAGCAGCCTACCCGGACAGGGTCGAGGCACTGAAGCTTTCTTT
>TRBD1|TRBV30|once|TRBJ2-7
CAWSGTGGYEQYF
TGTGCCTGGAGTGGGACAGGGGGCTACGAGCAGTACTTC
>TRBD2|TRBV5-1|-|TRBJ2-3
CASAQTPRGSADTQYF
TGCGCCAGCGCACAGACCCCGCGCGGGAGTGCAGATACGCAGTATTTT
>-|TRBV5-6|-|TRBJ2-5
CASSSTETQYF
TGTGCCAGCAGCTCTACAGAGACCCAGTACTTC
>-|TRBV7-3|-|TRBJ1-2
CASSPGGAGFGYTF
TGTGCCAGCAGCCCCGGAGGGGCAGGGTTTGGCTACACCTTC
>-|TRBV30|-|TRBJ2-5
CAWSNQAAETQYF
TGTGCCTGGAGTAACCAGGCCGCGGAGACCCAGTACTTC
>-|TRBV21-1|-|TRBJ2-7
CASSEVEGAGAEQYF
TGTGCCAGCAGCGAGGTGGAGGGAGCGGGAGCCGAGCAGTACTTC